This T cell receptor (beta chain) was obtained from a study of T cell responses to AZD1222 COVID-19 vaccine. Study in general: Pooling covered second doses at about 4 or about 12 weeks.

TCRdb's copy holds only in-frame clones and misses some; the assay was immunoSEQ multiplex PCR. The repertoire holds about 140,000 clones, 80% to 95% seen once, with about 3% in the top ten. General study findings and limits: Elevations in Spike-specific TCR breadth and depth followed administration of two AZD1222 doses. Donor demographics were predominantly white British with a female majority; clonal diversity may be underestimated.

With respect to this clone: Antigen: not known.

The germline V gene encodes CDR1 SGHTA and CDR2 FQGTGA. The CDR3 has 16 residues. V lost 1 base and J 1 base, leaving 10 bases between the germline ends. The source of this sequence is an adult in good health. The chain employs TRBV7-3 and TRBJ2-2; D uncertain. Sequences were derived from peripheral blood, sampled on day 0 of AZD1222 vaccination. CDR3 sequence (DNA): TGTGCCAGCAGCTTAAGTAGGGCAGGGAACACCGGGGAGCTGTTTTTT. Its translation: CASSLSRAGNTGELFF.